The rows below give T cell receptor beta chains drawn from one sample of a study of immune evolution from preneoplasia to lung adenocarcinoma. Profiling relied on immunoSEQ multiplex PCR, and the TCRdb table lists in-frame clones only, not all of them. The sample holds 9,100 or so clones, 77% seen once. The sequenced sample was FFPE lung adenocarcinoma in situ tissue. The source of these receptors is a person aged 55-80 years with lung adenocarcinoma. Both conserved end residues are part of each CDR3. The D gene is left open where the match is weak. Some rows mark clone size as missing; the rest say once, few, many or name a class of expanded clone.

d_call	clone_size	j_call	v_call	cdr3_aa	cdr3_nt
-	-	TRBJ1-3	TRBV6-5	CASSYSRRSGNTIYF	TGTGCCAGCAGTTACTCTAGAAGGTCTGGAAACACCATATATTTT
TRBD1	-	TRBJ2-2	TRBV10-3	CAISEFGTGETGELFF	TGTGCCATCAGTGAGTTCGGGACAGGGGAAACCGGGGAGCTGTTTTTT
-	-	TRBJ2-1	TRBV5-4	CASSQSTGFYNEQFF	TGTGCCAGCAGCCAGTCAACAGGGTTCTACAATGAGCAGTTCTTC
-	-	TRBJ2-4	TRBV11-2	CASSRPGKNIQYF	TGTGCCAGCAGCCGACCGGGCAAAAACATTCAGTACTTC
-	-	TRBJ1-5	TRBV19	CASGPGLGNQPQHF	TGTGCCAGTGGTCCCGGGTTGGGCAATCAGCCCCAGCATTTT
-	-	TRBJ1-5	TRBV4-1	CASSQDVTTYQPQHF	TGCGCCAGCAGCCAAGATGTGACTACTTATCAGCCCCAGCATTTT
-	-	TRBJ2-5	TRBV27	CASSFRGETQYF	TGTGCCAGCAGTTTCCGTGGGGAGACCCAGTACTTC
-	-	TRBJ2-7	TRBV9	CASSAGRDSYEQYF	TGTGCCAGCAGCGCAGGCAGGGACTCCTACGAGCAGTACTTC
-	large	TRBJ2-7	TRBV7-9	CASSSDTLGEQYF	TGTGCCAGCAGCTCCGACACGCTCGGGGAGCAGTACTTC
TRBD2	-	TRBJ2-7	TRBV27	CASSAAGTSGYEQYF	TGTGCCAGCAGTGCCGCCGGGACTAGCGGCTACGAGCAGTACTTC
-	-	TRBJ1-1	TRBV5-1	CASSLGGNTEAFF	TGCGCCAGCAGCTTAGGGGGGAACACTGAAGCTTTCTTT
TRBD2	-	TRBJ2-2	TRBV9	CASSVAPGGAGNGELFF	TGTGCCAGCAGCGTAGCCCCCGGGGGGGCTGGCAACGGGGAGCTGTTTTTT
-	-	TRBJ2-5	TRBV10-1	CASRRTGREETQYF	TGCGCCAGCAGAAGGACAGGGAGGGAGGAGACCCAGTACTTC
TRBD1	few	TRBJ1-3	TRBV7-8	CASSSRGTGFGNTIYF	TGTGCCAGCAGCTCTAGGGGGACAGGGTTTGGAAACACCATATATTTT
TRBD2	few	TRBJ2-1	TRBV11-2	CASSFSAGTINEQFF	TGTGCCAGCAGCTTTTCCGCCGGGACTATCAATGAGCAGTTCTTC
-	-	TRBJ1-5	TRBV18	CASSPGGDQPQHF	TGTGCCAGCTCACCAGGGGGTGATCAGCCCCAGCATTTT
-	-	TRBJ2-1	TRBV5-6	CASSLQGNYNEQFF	TGTGCCAGCAGCCTTCAAGGAAACTACAATGAGCAGTTCTTC
-	few	TRBJ1-2	TRBV6-6	CATSSSWGYTF	TGTGCTACCAGCTCCAGCTGGGGCTACACCTTC
-	few	TRBJ1-3	TRBV5-8	CASSLQGFQPGNTIYF	TGTGCCAGCTCGCTCCAGGGGTTTCAACCTGGAAACACCATATATTTT
-	-	TRBJ1-4	TRBV7-8	CASSFSVGPTGGKLFF	TGTGCCAGCAGCTTTAGCGTTGGACCGACGGGTGGAAAACTGTTTTTT
-	medium-sized	TRBJ1-1	TRBV7-9	CASSSYREQNTEAFF	TGTGCCAGCAGCTCTTACCGGGAACAAAACACTGAAGCTTTCTTT
TRBD1	-	TRBJ1-1	TRBV19	CASTFTGGGLNTEAFF	TGTGCCAGTACCTTCACAGGGGGCGGATTAAACACTGAAGCTTTCTTT
-	few	TRBJ2-7	TRBV6-5	CASSPLPRVYEQYF	TGTGCCAGCAGTCCCCTCCCCCGGGTCTACGAGCAGTACTTC